This entry lists 11 T cell receptor beta chains sequenced from one sample in a study of cytomegalovirus exposure and HLA in healthy donors. Sequencing used immunoSEQ multiplex PCR; TCRdb keeps in-frame clones, though not all of them. The profile shows about 120,000 clones, roughly 90% of them singletons. The source material was PBMCs. These receptor sequences come from a woman in her late teens or twenties in good health and CMV-seropositive.

This clone showed up just once. One junction end does not reproduce the germline sequence, and a read error may be involved. This chain joins TRBV13 and TRBJ2-1; 7 nucleotides line up with TRBD1. The CDR3 contains 14 residues. Germline assignment: CDR1 PRHDT and CDR2 FYEKMQ (reference sequence). The CDR3, as DNA: TGTGCCAGCAGCCTAGGACAGGCATACAATGAGCAGTTCTTC. Protein sequence: CASSLGQAYNEQFF.

The chain couples TRBV5-4 to TRBJ2-1; the D gene is possibly TRBD2 (6 bases). This CDR3 contains 13 residues. V lost 4 bases to trimming and J lost 8 bases, with 13 bases between them. Germline V lookup: CDR1 SGHNT, CDR2 YYREEE (reference sequence). The CDR3 sequence: CASSPRGLDEQFF. For the CDR3, the DNA is TGTGCCAGCAGCCCCCGGGGACTGGATGAGCAGTTCTTC.

This chain connects TRBV28 to TRBJ1-2; 9 bases line up with TRBD1. Germline CDR1 is MDHEN and CDR2 is SYDVKM. The V and J ends lost 10 bases and 8 bases, in that order; junction bases with no gene match: 11. There are 13 residues in the CDR3. Here the CDR3 reads CATSGTGFLGYTF. The CDR3 bases are TGTGCCACATCCGGGACAGGGTTTCTGGGCTACACCTTC.

This CDR3 is CASSYGTGGIGNTIYF. CDR3 bases: TGTGCCAGCAGTTACGGGACAGGGGGAATTGGAAACACCATATATTTT. The chain couples TRBV6-6 to TRBJ1-3; 11 bases fit TRBD1. The V segment lost 2 bases and the J segment 3 bases; nucleotides outside the gene matches: 3. The CDR3 totals 16 residues. Per the germline V gene, CDR1 is MNHNY and CDR2 is SVGAGI (reference sequence).

This sequence joins TRBV27 and TRBJ2-3; tentatively, D is TRBD1 (5 bases). Germline V lookup: CDR1 MNHEY, CDR2 SMNVEV (reference sequence). This CDR3 contains 18 residues. Trimming left V 5 bases short and J 2 bases short, with 23 bases between. The chain's CDR3 is CASSIRSRTRFPTDTQYF. In DNA, the CDR3 is TGTGCCAGCAGTATACGTTCTAGGACACGCTTTCCCACAGATACGCAGTATTTT.

This clone was recorded only once. The rearrangement links TRBV6-5 to TRBJ2-6; no firm D call. This CDR3 region has 16 residues. The germline V gene encodes CDR1 MNHEY and CDR2 SVGAGI. V lost 0 bases and J lost 4, with 10 bases in between. For the CDR3, the DNA is TGTGCCAGCAGTTACTCGAGAGGCACCGGGGCCAACGTCCTGACTTTC. The encoded protein is CASSYSRGTGANVLTF.

The V and J genes are TRBV28 and TRBJ2-1; perhaps TRBD2 as D (6 bases). The V and J ends lost 5 bases and 7 bases respectively, with 15 bases between them. This CDR3 is built from 14 residues. Germline loops: CDR1 MDHEN, CDR2 SYDVKM. In DNA form, the CDR3 reads TGTGCCAGCAGTGGGGCGGGGACCGTAAATGAGCAGTTCTTC. It codes for CASSGAGTVNEQFF.

This clone was observed once. The genes are TRBV12-5 and TRBJ2-7; maybe TRBD1 (6 bases). The germline CDR1 and CDR2 sequences are LGHNT and FRNRAP. Trimming pared 2 bases from V and 0 bases from J, leaving 14 bases between. The CDR3 sequence is 16 residues long. The CDR3 sequence: CASGLPRQVSSYEQYF. In DNA, the CDR3 is TGTGCTAGTGGTTTGCCCCGACAGGTTAGCTCCTACGAGCAGTACTTC.

The CDR3 loop reads CASRLLAGGPYEQYF. DNA for the CDR3: TGTGCCAGCAGGCTACTAGCGGGGGGGCCATACGAGCAGTACTTC. The genes are TRBV7-9 and TRBJ2-7, with 13 nucleotides matching TRBD2. The CDR3 is made up of 15 amino acids. The germline V gene encodes CDR1 SEHNR and CDR2 FQNEAQ (reference sequence). Trimming cost V 6 bases and J 4 bases; bases outside gene matches: 6. The full variable domain, completed using reference TRBV7-9 and TRBJ2-7, is DTGVSQNPRHKITKRGQNVTFRCDPISEHNRLYWYRQTLGQGPEFLTYFQNEAQLEKSRLLSDRFSAERPKGSFSTLEIQRTEQGDSAMYLCASRLLAGGPYEQYFGPGTRLTVT.

The chain is built from TRBV7-3 and TRBJ1-3, with no clear D. The germline gives CDR1 SGHTA, CDR2 FQGTGA. This CDR3 region has 15 residues. Trimming pared 6 bases from V and 1 base from J, leaving 13 bases between. The chain's CDR3 is CASSLRGESGNTIYF. In DNA form, the CDR3 reads TGTGCCAGCAGTCTTCGCGGGGAATCTGGAAACACCATATATTTT. The full variable domain, completed using reference TRBV7-3 and TRBJ1-3, is GAGVSQTPSNKVTEKGKYVELRCDPISGHTALYWYRQSLGQGPEFLIYFQGTGAADDSGLPNDRFFAVRPEGSVSTLKIQRTERGDSAVYLCASSLRGESGNTIYFGEGSWLTVV.

V and J are TRBV19 and TRBJ1-3; D not certain. CDR1 and CDR2 from the germline V gene are LNHDA and SQIVND (reference sequence). V lost 6 bases and J 0 bases, leaving 9 bases between the germline ends. CDR3 length: 14 residues. This CDR3 reads CASRRVTSGNTIYF. The CDR3 DNA sequence: TGTGCCAGTAGGCGGGTTACCTCTGGAAACACCATATATTTT.